This entry lists 12 T cell receptor beta chains sequenced from one sample in a study of blood T cell repertoires in COVID-19. Clones were read by immunoSEQ multiplex PCR, and TCRdb kept only the in-frame ones, dropping some. The sample holds about 87,000 clones, more than 75% seen once. The sample was peripheral blood. Receptors were obtained from a man aged 35-49 years with acute or convalescent COVID-19.

The chain employs TRBV5-1 and TRBJ2-3; 8 bases align to TRBD2. The CDR3 is made up of 18 amino acids. Germline V gene lookup returns CDR1 SGHRS and CDR2 YFSETQ. V gave up 2 bases and J gave up 2 bases; unmatched junction bases: 13. CDR3 sequence reads: CASSLAEVAGGSTDTQYF. In nucleotides, the CDR3 is TGCGCCAGCAGCTTAGCAGAAGTGGCGGGAGGTTCCACAGATACGCAGTATTTT. Variable domain in full (rest from reference TRBV5-1 and TRBJ2-3): KAGVTQTPRYLIKTRGQQVTLSCSPISGHRSVSWYQQTPGQGLQFLFEYFSETQRNKGNFPGRFSGRQFSNSRSEMNVSTLELGDSALYLCASSLAEVAGGSTDTQYFGPGTRLTVL.

This chain links TRBV6-2 or TRBV6-3 with TRBJ1-2; 8 bases align to TRBD1. J was trimmed by 8 bases and V by 5 bases; bases with no gene match: 10. The CDR3 length is 14 residues. CDR1 and CDR2 (germline): MNHEY, SVGEGT. For the CDR3, the DNA is TGTGCCAGCAGTCAAACAGGGGGTGAAACGGGCTACACCTTC. This sequence encodes CASSQTGGETGYTF.

The chain has TRBV25-1 and TRBJ1-5; tentative D call: TRBD1 (6 bases). This CDR3 has 16 residues. Trimming removed 2 bases from V and 4 bases from J, with 15 bases in between. CDR1 is MGHDK, CDR2 SYGVNS, per germline. CDR3 bases: TGTGCCAGCAGTGAAGGGAGGGGGACGAGGAATCAGCCCCAGCATTTT. Translated: CASSEGRGTRNQPQHF.

The chain is built from TRBV6-5 and TRBJ2-3; D unclear. Trimming pared 4 bases from V and 7 bases from J, leaving 9 bases between. The CDR3 loop spans 12 amino acids. Germline V gene data show CDR1 as MNHEY and CDR2 as SVGAGI. CDR3 nucleotides: TGTGCCAGCAGTTCCGTCCTCTATACGCAGTATTTT. Translation gives CASSSVLYTQYF.

Only one count was recorded for this clone. The rearrangement joins TRBV7-2 to TRBJ1-5; D is perhaps TRBD1 (5 bases). Germline CDR1 and CDR2: SGHTA and FQGNSA. This CDR3 contains 13 residues. V lost 1 base and J lost 6, with 7 bases in between. CDR3 protein: CASSLERGQPQHF. The DNA of the CDR3 is TGTGCCAGCAGCTTAGAAAGGGGTCAGCCCCAGCATTTT. Full variable domain (outside the CDR3, taken from reference TRBV7-2 and TRBJ1-5): GAGVSQSPSNKVTEKGKDVELRCDPISGHTALYWYRQSLGQGLEFLIYFQGNSAPDKSGLPSDRFSAERTGGSVSTLTIQRTQQEDSAVYLCASSLERGQPQHFGDGTRLSIL.

The genes are TRBV6-2 or TRBV6-3 and TRBJ1-6; TRBD1 agrees at 8 bases. Germline V CDR1 and CDR2: MNHEY, SVGEGT. The CDR3 length is 14 residues. Trimming took 2 bases from V and 11 from J; bases not matched to a gene: 5. CDR3 sequence: CASSYDRGTTPLHF. The CDR3 coding sequence is TGTGCCAGCAGTTACGACAGGGGAACAACACCCCTCCACTTT.

This sequence joins TRBV19 and TRBJ1-2; 7 bases line up with TRBD1. This CDR3 is 15 amino acids long. Germline loops: CDR1 LNHDA, CDR2 SQIVND (reference sequence). The trim removed 5 bases at V and 3 bases at J, leaving 9 bases unmatched. The CDR3 spells CASSPGTEYHYGYTF. For the CDR3, the DNA is TGTGCCAGTAGTCCCGGGACAGAATACCACTATGGCTACACCTTC.

The CDR3 nucleotides are TGCGCCAGCAGCCTAAGTGGACAGAATCCTTATGGCTACACCTTC. This encodes CASSLSGQNPYGYTF. The chain joins TRBV4-1 to TRBJ1-2; D is possibly TRBD1 (6 bases). V was clipped by 4 bases and J by 5 bases, with 17 bases between them. Germline V gene sequence: CDR1 MGHRA, CDR2 YSYEKL. This CDR3 comprises 15 residues.

The rearrangement links TRBV9 to TRBJ2-2; perhaps TRBD2 as D (5 bases). Germline loops: CDR1 SGDLS, CDR2 YYNGEE. CDR3 length: 13 amino acids. V lost 1 base to trimming and J lost 5 bases, with 6 bases between them. CDR3 protein: CASSVTGTGELFF. In nucleotides, the CDR3 is TGTGCCAGCAGCGTAACGGGGACCGGGGAGCTGTTTTTT.

The chain recombines TRBV5-1 with TRBJ1-2; D unclear. Per germline, CDR1 SGHRS and CDR2 YFSETQ. The CDR3 extends over 15 amino acids. Trimming pared 0 bases from V and 10 bases from J, leaving 19 bases between. For the CDR3, the DNA is TGCGCCAGCAGCTTGGGTCAGGTGGGTTCGGGAATCTACACCTTC. Protein product: CASSLGQVGSGIYTF.

The rearrangement links TRBV19 to TRBJ1-5; 7 bases are a match to TRBD1. Germline lookup yields CDR1 LNHDA and CDR2 SQIVND (reference sequence). The ends lost 0 bases at V and 1 base at J; junction bases unmatched: 3. The CDR3 is 16 residues long. As DNA, the CDR3 is TGTGCCAGTAGTATAGAGGGACAGCAAAGCAATCAGCCCCAGCATTTT. Protein product: CASSIEGQQSNQPQHF.

The chain is built from TRBV7-2 and TRBJ2-7; TRBD1 might be the D (5 bases). V was pared by 5 bases and J by 2 bases, with 13 bases between. The length of the CDR3 is 14 residues. CDR1 is SGHTA and CDR2 is FQGNSA in the germline V gene. The CDR3 reads CASSARWGPYEQYF. The CDR3 DNA reads as TGTGCCAGCAGCGCCCGATGGGGCCCCTACGAGCAGTACTTC.